This TCR beta chain was retrieved from a study of neoadjuvant nivolumab and ipilimumab in lung cancer. Study-level information: The combination arm added day-1 ipilimumab 1 mg/kg to nivolumab 3 mg/kg on days 1, 15, 29.

Trimming removed 0 bases at V and 4 bases at J, with 10 bases between. CDR1 is SGHDT and CDR2 is YYEEEE in the germline V gene. This CDR3 region has 14 residues. Overall study results and limits: TCR sequencing covered a small number of samples. Only two of four nivolumab-treated tumors gained richness and clonality by surgery. Pretherapy blood TCR richness correlated positively with resected tumor richness.

As regards this clone: Its antigen remains unidentified.

Assay used: immunoSEQ multiplex PCR; TCRdb lists only in-frame clones, some missing. The sample includes tens of thousands of clones, approximately 90% of them seen just once. V usage is TRBV5-6 and J usage is TRBJ1-2; D unclear. The TCR was taken from an adult with non-small cell lung cancer. Some clones in this sample may be carry-over from other donors' samples. The source material was blood, sampled before neoadjuvant nivolumab, alone or with ipilimumab. The CDR3 region is CASSLGSTSYGYTF. The DNA for the CDR3 is TGTGCCAGCAGCTTGGGCAGTACGAGCTATGGCTACACCTTC. The entire variable domain, with the rest obtained from reference TRBV5-6 and TRBJ1-2, is as follows: DAGVTQSPTHLIKTRGQQVTLRCSPKSGHDTVSWYQQALGQGPQFIFQYYEEEERQRGNFPDRFSGHQFPNYSSELNVNALLLGDSALYLCASSLGSTSYGYTFGSGTRLTVV.